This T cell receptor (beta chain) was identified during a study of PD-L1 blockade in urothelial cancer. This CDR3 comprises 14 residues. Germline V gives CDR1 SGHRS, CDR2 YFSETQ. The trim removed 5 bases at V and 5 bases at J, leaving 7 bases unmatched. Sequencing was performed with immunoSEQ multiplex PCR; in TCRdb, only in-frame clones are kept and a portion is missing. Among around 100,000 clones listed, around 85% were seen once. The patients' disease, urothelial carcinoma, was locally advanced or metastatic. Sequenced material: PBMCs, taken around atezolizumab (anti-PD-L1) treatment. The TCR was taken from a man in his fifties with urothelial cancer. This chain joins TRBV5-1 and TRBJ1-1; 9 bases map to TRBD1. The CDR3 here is CASRNLQGATEAFF. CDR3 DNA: TGCGCCAGCAGGAATCTACAGGGGGCGACTGAAGCTTTCTTT.